The 5 T cell receptor beta chains below were found in one sample sequenced in a study of identifying expanded T cells in peripheral blood. The repertoire was sequenced with immunoSEQ multiplex PCR; TCRdb's copy has only in-frame clones and lacks some. Here the sample spans fewer than 85,000 clones, 84% being singletons. The sample was blood. These receptors were collected from a person aged 18-70 years in good health.

This clone showed up just once. The chain has TRBV5-6 and TRBJ1-3; 7 nucleotides line up with TRBD1. This CDR3 is built from 17 residues. V dropped 0 bases and J dropped 3; count of bases not matched to a gene: 9. Germline CDR1 and CDR2: SGHDT and YYEEEE. The CDR3 sequence is CASSLGTGIGFGNTIYF. DNA for the CDR3: TGTGCCAGCAGCTTGGGGACAGGTATTGGATTTGGAAACACCATATATTTT. The variable domain in full, completed from reference TRBV5-6 and TRBJ1-3, reads DAGVTQSPTHLIKTRGQQVTLRCSPKSGHDTVSWYQQALGQGPQFIFQYYEEEERQRGNFPDRFSGHQFPNYSSELNVNALLLGDSALYLCASSLGTGIGFGNTIYFGEGSWLTVV.

The rearrangement uses TRBV6-5 and TRBJ2-3; maybe TRBD2 (5 bases). Deletions cut 6 bases from V and 3 bases from J, with 13 bases between. CDR1 and CDR2 from the germline V gene are MNHEY and SVGAGI. The CDR3 is 14 residues long. The DNA of the CDR3 is TGTGCCAGCAGCCCAGACTACCAAACAGATACGCAGTATTTT. Translated, it gives CASSPDYQTDTQYF.

The chain couples TRBV18 to TRBJ2-7; D unresolved. V was cut by 3 bases and J by 2 bases, with 14 bases left in between. Germline values: CDR1 KGHSH, CDR2 LQKENI. This CDR3 contains 15 residues. The CDR3 DNA reads as TGTGCCAGCTCACCTCCGTCTCCTCTTACCTACGAGCAGTACTTC. The encoded protein is CASSPPSPLTYEQYF.

This clone appeared once. The chain has TRBV10-3 and TRBJ2-7; D not certain. Deletions cut 2 bases from V and 4 bases from J, with 6 bases between. The CDR3 extends over 12 amino acids. Germline V gene sequence: CDR1 ENHRY, CDR2 SYGVKD. The CDR3 nucleotides are TGTGCCATCAGTGAGAAGGGATACGAGCAGTACTTC. Its translation: CAISEKGYEQYF.

The chain couples TRBV7-2 to TRBJ1-6, with 8 bases aligning to TRBD1. Germline loops: CDR1 SGHTA, CDR2 FQGNSA. The CDR3 contains 15 residues. V was clipped by 2 bases and J by 9 bases; unmatched bases: 6. The CDR3 reads CASSLRTGSSSPLHF. CDR3 nucleotide sequence: TGTGCCAGCAGCTTACGGACAGGGAGCAGTTCACCCCTCCACTTT.